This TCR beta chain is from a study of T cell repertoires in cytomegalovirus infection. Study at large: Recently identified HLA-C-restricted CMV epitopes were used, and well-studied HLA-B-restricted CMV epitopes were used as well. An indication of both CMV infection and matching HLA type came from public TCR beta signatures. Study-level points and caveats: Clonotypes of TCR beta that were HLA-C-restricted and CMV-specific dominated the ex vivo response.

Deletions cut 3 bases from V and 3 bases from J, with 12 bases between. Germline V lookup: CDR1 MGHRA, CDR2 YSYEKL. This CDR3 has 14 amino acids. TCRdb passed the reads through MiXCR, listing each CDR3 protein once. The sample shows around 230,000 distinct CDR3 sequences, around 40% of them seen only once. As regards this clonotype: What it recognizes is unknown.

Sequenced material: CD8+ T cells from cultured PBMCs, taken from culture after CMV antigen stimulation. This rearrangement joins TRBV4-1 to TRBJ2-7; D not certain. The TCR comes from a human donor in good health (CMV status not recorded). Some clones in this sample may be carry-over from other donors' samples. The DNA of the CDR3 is TGCGCCAGCAGCCAGGTAGTTTCAGACTACGAGCAGTACTTC. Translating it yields CASSQVVSDYEQYF.